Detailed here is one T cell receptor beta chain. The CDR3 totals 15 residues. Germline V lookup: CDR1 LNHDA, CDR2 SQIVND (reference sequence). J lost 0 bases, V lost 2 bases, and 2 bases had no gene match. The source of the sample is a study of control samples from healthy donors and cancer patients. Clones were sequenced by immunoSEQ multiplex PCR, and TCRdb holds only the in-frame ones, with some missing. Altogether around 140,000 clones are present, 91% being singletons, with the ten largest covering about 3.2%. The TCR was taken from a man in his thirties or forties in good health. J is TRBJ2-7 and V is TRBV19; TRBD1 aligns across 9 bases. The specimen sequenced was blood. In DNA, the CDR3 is TGTGCCAGTAGTATATTGGGACAGGGCTCCTACGAGCAGTACTTC. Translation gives CASSILGQGSYEQYF.